One sample yielded the 11 T cell receptor beta chains listed below, sequenced in a study of cytomegalovirus exposure and HLA in healthy donors. The primer mix had 60 Vbeta and 13 Jbeta primers. The repertoire was sequenced with immunoSEQ multiplex PCR; TCRdb's copy has only in-frame clones and lacks some. Of 95,000 to 150,000 clones in the sample, around 70% were seen once. The sequenced sample consisted of PBMCs. These receptors were collected from a woman between 40 and 50 years old in good health and CMV-seronegative.

This rearrangement joins TRBV29-1 to TRBJ1-1; D possibly corresponds to TRBD1 (5 bases). The CDR3 totals 13 residues. V was shortened by 7 bases and J by 5 bases, with 17 bases between the two germline ends. Per germline, CDR1 SQVTM and CDR2 ANQGSEA. The CDR3 loop reads CSEGGGDGTEAFF. CDR3 nucleotides: TGCAGCGAAGGCGGCGGGGACGGTACTGAAGCTTTCTTT.

This sequence joins TRBV7-9 and TRBJ2-7, with 8 bases lining up with TRBD1. The V segment lost 2 bases and the J segment 7 bases; nucleotides outside the gene matches: 10. This CDR3 has 15 amino acids. The germline V gene has CDR1 SEHNR and CDR2 FQNEAQ (reference sequence). The CDR3, as DNA: TGTGCCAGCAGCTTAAGGGCAGGGGGCTCGGGGGAGCAGTACTTC. This encodes CASSLRAGGSGEQYF.

The V and J genes are TRBV5-1 and TRBJ2-2; 8 bases agree with TRBD2. This CDR3 spans 15 amino acids. Germline CDR1 is SGHRS and CDR2 is YFSETQ. The ends lost 4 bases at V and 4 bases at J; junction bases unmatched: 6. DNA for the CDR3: TGCGCCAGCAGCGCCCGACTAGCGAGCACCGGGGAGCTGTTTTTT. Translating gives CASSARLASTGELFF.

This chain connects TRBV5-1 to TRBJ1-1, with a weak D call TRBD1 (6 bases). Deletions cut 4 bases from V and 1 base from J, with 11 bases between. Looked up from germline, CDR1 is SGHRS and CDR2 is YFSETQ. This CDR3 is built from 14 residues. The CDR3 nucleotides read TGCGCCAGCAGCCTCGAGGGACAGAACACTGAAGCTTTCTTT. Its protein is CASSLEGQNTEAFF. Full variable domain (remainder filled in from reference TRBV5-1 and TRBJ1-1): KAGVTQTPRYLIKTRGQQVTLSCSPISGHRSVSWYQQTPGQGLQFLFEYFSETQRNKGNFPGRFSGRQFSNSRSEMNVSTLELGDSALYLCASSLEGQNTEAFFGQGTRLTVV.

The chain carries TRBV6-5 and TRBJ1-1, with D unresolved. CDR3 length equals 14 residues. With 0 bases removed from V and 3 bases from J, the gap between germline ends came to 8 bases. Germline-derived CDR1 and CDR2 are MNHEY and SVGAGI. The CDR3 region is CASSYSTADTEAFF. The CDR3 nucleotides are TGTGCCAGCAGTTACTCGACGGCGGACACTGAAGCTTTCTTT.

This chain links TRBV5-1 with TRBJ2-4, with 7 bases aligning to TRBD1. The CDR3 runs 14 residues. V shed 4 bases and J 5 bases; nucleotides not matched to a gene: 6. From germline, CDR1 is SGHRS and CDR2 YFSETQ. Here the CDR3 DNA reads TGCGCCAGCAGCCAACAGGGGTTCGAAAACATTCAGTACTTC. Translated, it gives CASSQQGFENIQYF. Drawing the rest from reference TRBV5-1 and TRBJ2-4, the complete variable domain is KAGVTQTPRYLIKTRGQQVTLSCSPISGHRSVSWYQQTPGQGLQFLFEYFSETQRNKGNFPGRFSGRQFSNSRSEMNVSTLELGDSALYLCASSQQGFENIQYFGAGTRLSVL.

The genes are TRBV19 and TRBJ2-7; 10 bases match TRBD2. In germline, CDR1 is LNHDA, CDR2 SQIVND (reference sequence). Germline trimming cut 5 bases from V and 2 bases from J; bases unmatched to any gene: 3. CDR3 length equals 14 residues. This CDR3 reads CASSAGLAPYEQYF. CDR3 nucleotides: TGTGCCAGTAGTGCGGGACTAGCGCCCTACGAGCAGTACTTC. Using reference TRBV19 and TRBJ2-7 for the parts outside the CDR3, the full variable domain is DGGITQSPKYLFRKEGQNVTLSCEQNLNHDAMYWYRQDPGQGLRLIYYSQIVNDFQKGDIAEGYSVSREKKESFPLTVTSAQKNPTAFYLCASSAGLAPYEQYFGPGTRLTVT.

The chain links TRBV28 to TRBJ2-7, with TRBD2 identical over 11 bases. Germline CDR1 and CDR2: MDHEN and SYDVKM. With 4 bases clipped from V and 3 bases from J, the junction kept 8 bases outside the gene matches. The CDR3 is made up of 16 amino acids. The CDR3 protein is CASSSPSGTSGYEQYF. Here the CDR3 DNA reads TGTGCCAGCAGTTCGCCCTCCGGGACTAGCGGCTACGAGCAGTACTTC.

CDR3 DNA sequence: TGTGCCAGCAGCACCTGGACAGGGTACAATCAGCCCCAGCATTTT. Encoded protein: CASSTWTGYNQPQHF. V is TRBV7-2 and J is TRBJ1-5; 8 nucleotides match TRBD1. Trimming removed 5 bases from V and 3 bases from J; junction bases left unmatched: 6. Germline V gene lookup returns CDR1 SGHTA and CDR2 FQGNSA. The CDR3 consists of 15 residues.

This chain links TRBV4-3 with TRBJ1-4, with D tentatively TRBD1 (5 bases). Germline loops: CDR1 LGHNA, CDR2 YSLEER. The CDR3 contains 16 residues. Deletions cut 1 base from V and 5 bases from J, with 14 bases between. The CDR3 loop is CASSQGGGGGNEKLFF. The DNA for the CDR3 is TGCGCCAGCAGCCAAGGTGGCGGGGGAGGGAATGAAAAACTGTTTTTT.

The chain joins TRBV7-2 to TRBJ2-1; 7 nucleotides line up with TRBD2. CDR3 length: 15 residues. CDR1 and CDR2 from the germline V gene are SGHTA and FQGNSA. V lost 5 bases, J lost 3 bases, and 7 bases stayed unmatched. The CDR3 sequence: CASSPSGTHYNEQFF. For the CDR3, the DNA is TGTGCCAGCAGCCCGAGCGGGACCCACTACAATGAGCAGTTCTTC.